The 7 T cell receptor beta chains given below trace back to one sample, sequenced in a study of shared clonotypes between healthy human individuals. TCRdb's copy holds only in-frame clones and misses some; the assay was immunoSEQ multiplex PCR. Of approximately 2,000,000 clones listed, around 90% were seen once; the top ten hold about 0.36%. Sequenced sample: naive CD4+ T cells from PBMCs. Stated subset: CD45RA+ positively selected. The receptors were gathered from a man younger than 30 in good health. Some clones in this sample may be carry-over from other donors' samples.

A word on this clone: The sample contains more than one DNA sequence encoding this CDR3. CDR3 sequence: CASSVAGGPPGELFF. CDR3 in DNA: TGTGCCAGCAGCGTAGCGGGAGGGCCCCCCGGGGAGCTGTTTTTT. This chain links TRBV9 with TRBJ2-2, with 8 bases that match TRBD2. The CDR3 is 15 amino acids. V gave up 0 bases and J gave up 6 bases; unmatched junction bases: 4. CDR1 is SGDLS, CDR2 YYNGEE, per germline.

The chain uses TRBV28 and TRBJ2-7; D may be TRBD2 (6 bases). Germline lookup yields CDR1 MDHEN and CDR2 SYDVKM. V shed 6 bases and J shed 2 bases, with 20 bases lying between them. The CDR3 is 16 residues long. In nucleotides, the CDR3 is TGTGCCAGCAGCCAGCGTGTTTCGGGACTTACCTACGAGCAGTACTTC. This sequence encodes CASSQRVSGLTYEQYF. The full variable domain, rest sourced from reference TRBV28 and TRBJ2-7, is DVKVTQSSRYLVKRTGEKVFLECVQDMDHENMFWYRQDPGLGLRLIYFSYDVKMKEKGDIPEGYSVSREKKERFSLILESASTNQTSMYLCASSQRVSGLTYEQYFGPGTRLTVT.

The chain links TRBV11-2 to TRBJ1-4; TRBD1 might be the D (5 bases). Germline V gene data show CDR1 as SGHAT and CDR2 as FQNNGV. The V and J ends lost 5 bases and 5 bases respectively, with 15 bases between them. The CDR3 is 15 amino acids. The CDR3 spells CASSPQPGGNEKLFF. The CDR3 DNA follows: TGTGCCAGCAGCCCACAACCCGGGGGAAATGAAAAACTGTTTTTT.

J is TRBJ2-3 and V is TRBV19, with D tentatively TRBD2 (5 bases). Per the germline V gene, CDR1 is LNHDA and CDR2 is SQIVND (reference sequence). This CDR3 comprises 16 residues. Trimming stripped 6 bases from V and 0 bases from J, with 16 bases between. CDR3 nucleotides: TGTGCCAGTAGCCCACACCTTCCGGGGAGCACAGATACGCAGTATTTT. Encoded protein: CASSPHLPGSTDTQYF.

V gene TRBV6-1 combines with J gene TRBJ2-1; D uncertain. This CDR3 comprises 16 residues. CDR1 MNHNS and CDR2 SASEGT come from the germline V gene. The V end was cut by 2 bases, the J end by 0 bases, with 11 bases between. CDR3 in amino acids: CASSETRVGSYNEQFF. CDR3 bases: TGTGCCAGCAGTGAAACCCGGGTGGGCTCCTACAATGAGCAGTTCTTC.

The chain employs TRBV5-4 and TRBJ2-3, with a tentative D call TRBD1 (6 bases). This CDR3 contains 14 residues. V lost 6 bases and J lost 4, with 15 bases in between. Germline CDR1 SGHNT, CDR2 YYREEE (reference sequence). Here the CDR3 DNA reads TGTGCCAGCATGAGTGAATCAGGGGCAGATACGCAGTATTTT. Protein product: CASMSESGADTQYF.

This clone was picked up a small number of times. This chain uses TRBV28 with TRBJ1-2; D gene uncertain. There are 12 residues in the CDR3. Trimming stripped 7 bases from V and 4 bases from J, with 10 bases between. Germline-derived CDR1 and CDR2 are MDHEN and SYDVKM. The CDR3: CASKGGFYGYTF. The CDR3 nucleotides are TGTGCCAGCAAAGGAGGCTTCTATGGCTACACCTTC.